This T cell receptor (beta chain) derives from a study of cytomegalovirus exposure and HLA in healthy donors. This CDR3 has 13 residues. The germline V and J ends were trimmed by 5 bases and 0 bases, with 7 bases remaining between them. CDR1 and CDR2 (germline): SGHAT, FQNNGV. PCR was performed using 60 Vbeta and 13 Jbeta primers. Profiled with immunoSEQ multiplex PCR; TCRdb holds only in-frame clones, not every one. The sample holds some 170,000 clones, around 77% seen once. Study-wide results and limits: The study labeled fewer than 200 TCR beta chains cytomegalovirus-associated. The classifier was said to identify cytomegalovirus status with high specificity and sensitivity.

This clone was found once. Its target is not known. The chain joins TRBV11-2 to TRBJ1-2; no definite D call. Sequencing input: PBMCs. This sequence was found in a woman between 40 and 55 years old in good health and CMV-seronegative. CDR3 nucleotides: TGTGCCAGCAGCCGAGATACTAACTATGGCTACACCTTC. Translated: CASSRDTNYGYTF.